A selection of T cell receptor beta chains follows, all from one sample in a study of blood T cell repertoires in COVID-19. The assay was immunoSEQ multiplex PCR, and TCRdb's table has in-frame clones only and misses some. The sample holds about 62,000 clones, roughly nine tenths seen once. Material for sequencing was peripheral blood. The receptors here all came from a woman aged 60-75 years with COVID-19, enrolled during active disease. CDR3s include the opening cysteine and the closing phenylalanine or tryptophan. A D gene is named only where the DNA matches it firmly. Clone size is stated in some rows and not others, as once, few, many or a class when expanded.

J gene: TRBJ1-1
D gene: TRBD1
V gene: TRBV7-9
clone size: -
CDR3 DNA: TGTGCCAGCAGCTTGGGACAGATCACTGAAGCTTTCTTT
CDR3 protein: CASSLGQITEAFF

J gene: TRBJ2-3
D gene: -
V gene: TRBV4-3
clone size: -
CDR3 DNA: TGCGCCAGCAGCCAAGTCCTAGACGGAGATACGCAGTATTTT
CDR3 protein: CASSQVLDGDTQYF

J gene: TRBJ1-1
D gene: -
V gene: TRBV7-3
clone size: -
CDR3 DNA: TGTGCCAGCAGCTTACAGGGGAACACTGAAGCTTTCTTT
CDR3 protein: CASSLQGNTEAFF

J gene: TRBJ2-7
D gene: -
V gene: TRBV27
clone size: -
CDR3 DNA: TGTGCCAGCAGTCCACCCCTTTTACAGGGTTACGAGCAGTACTTC
CDR3 protein: CASSPPLLQGYEQYF

J gene: TRBJ1-5
D gene: -
V gene: TRBV6-2/TRBV6-3
clone size: -
CDR3 DNA: TGTGCCAGCAGTTACGGACAAAATCAGCCCCAGCATTTT
CDR3 protein: CASSYGQNQPQHF

J gene: TRBJ2-1
D gene: TRBD2
V gene: TRBV4-1
clone size: -
CDR3 DNA: TGCGCCAGCAGCCAAGAGTTTGGCGGGAGGGTTCGCAATGAGCAGTTCTTC
CDR3 protein: CASSQEFGGRVRNEQFF

J gene: TRBJ2-2
D gene: -
V gene: TRBV18
clone size: once
CDR3 DNA: TGTGCCAGCTCAGGGACAAACACCGGGGAGCTGTTTTTT
CDR3 protein: CASSGTNTGELFF

J gene: TRBJ1-1
D gene: -
V gene: TRBV6-5
clone size: -
CDR3 DNA: TGTGCCAGCAGAGTGGCAGGAAGGGGTTTCTTT
CDR3 protein: CASRVAGRGFF

J gene: TRBJ2-2
D gene: -
V gene: TRBV4-3
clone size: -
CDR3 DNA: TGCGCCAGCAGCCAAGAACCAGCGGTGGGCGGGGAGCTGTTTTTT
CDR3 protein: CASSQEPAVGGELFF

J gene: TRBJ2-7
D gene: -
V gene: TRBV5-1
clone size: -
CDR3 DNA: TGCGCCAGCAGCTTGGCCTCAACTGAGGGTGGCGAGCAGTACTTC
CDR3 protein: CASSLASTEGGEQYF

J gene: TRBJ1-2
D gene: -
V gene: TRBV30
clone size: -
CDR3 DNA: TGTGCCTGGAGTGTAGGAGCTGGCTACACCTTC
CDR3 protein: CAWSVGAGYTF

J gene: TRBJ1-4
D gene: -
V gene: TRBV7-6
clone size: -
CDR3 DNA: TGTGCCAGCAGCTTAAGGATAGCGGGACCGACAAGGGAGCGAACTAATGAAAAACTGTTTTTT
CDR3 protein: CASSLRIAGPTRERTNEKLFF

J gene: TRBJ1-5
D gene: -
V gene: TRBV9
clone size: -
CDR3 DNA: TGTGCCAGCAGCGTAGCCGGGGGTACGGGTCAGCCCCAGCATTTT
CDR3 protein: CASSVAGGTGQPQHF

J gene: TRBJ2-7
D gene: TRBD2
V gene: TRBV3-1/TRBV3-2
clone size: -
CDR3 DNA: TGTGCCAGCAGTCGGACTAGCTCCTACGAGCAGTACTTC
CDR3 protein: CASSRTSSYEQYF

J gene: TRBJ2-2
D gene: -
V gene: TRBV11-2
clone size: -
CDR3 DNA: TGTGCCAGCAGCTTTCTAGCCGGGGAGCTGTTTTTT
CDR3 protein: CASSFLAGELFF

J gene: TRBJ2-3
D gene: TRBD1
V gene: TRBV5-1
clone size: once
CDR3 DNA: TGCGCCAGCCATAGACAGGGGGGGACAGATACGCAGTATTTT
CDR3 protein: CASHRQGGTDTQYF

J gene: TRBJ1-2
D gene: TRBD1
V gene: TRBV3-1/TRBV3-2
clone size: -
CDR3 DNA: TGTGCCAGCAGCCACGGACAGGGTGGTGGCTACACCTTC
CDR3 protein: CASSHGQGGGYTF

J gene: TRBJ2-1
D gene: TRBD2
V gene: TRBV5-5
clone size: -
CDR3 DNA: TGTGCCAGCAGCCAGGGATGGAGCGGGGGATACAATGAGCAGTTCTTC
CDR3 protein: CASSQGWSGGYNEQFF

J gene: TRBJ1-2
D gene: TRBD1
V gene: TRBV5-6
clone size: -
CDR3 DNA: TGTGCCAGCAGCTTTTTTGGGGACAGGGTTGGCTACACCTTC
CDR3 protein: CASSFFGDRVGYTF

J gene: TRBJ2-7
D gene: TRBD2
V gene: TRBV29-1
clone size: -
CDR3 DNA: TGCAGCGTTGAAGGATCGAGCGGGAGGTACGAGCAGTACTTC
CDR3 protein: CSVEGSSGRYEQYF

J gene: TRBJ2-2
D gene: TRBD1
V gene: TRBV18
clone size: -
CDR3 DNA: TGTGCCAGCTCCGGGACAGGATCTGGGACCGGGGAGCTGTTTTTT
CDR3 protein: CASSGTGSGTGELFF

J gene: TRBJ2-7
D gene: TRBD1
V gene: TRBV7-3
clone size: -
CDR3 DNA: TGTGCCAGCAGCTTAAAGGGGACAGGGGTTGCCGAGCAGTACTTC
CDR3 protein: CASSLKGTGVAEQYF

J gene: TRBJ2-7
D gene: TRBD2
V gene: TRBV15
clone size: -
CDR3 DNA: TGTGCCACCAGCGGCCGACTAGCGGGAAACGAGCAGTACTTC
CDR3 protein: CATSGRLAGNEQYF

J gene: TRBJ1-2
D gene: TRBD1
V gene: TRBV9
clone size: -
CDR3 DNA: TGTGCCAGCAGCTTCACCGGGACAGGGGATGGCTACACCTTC
CDR3 protein: CASSFTGTGDGYTF

J gene: TRBJ1-2
D gene: TRBD1
V gene: TRBV6-6
clone size: -
CDR3 DNA: TGTGCCAGCAGTAGGGACAGATCTAACTATGGCTACACCTTC
CDR3 protein: CASSRDRSNYGYTF

J gene: TRBJ1-2
D gene: TRBD1
V gene: TRBV3-1/TRBV3-2
clone size: -
CDR3 DNA: TGTGCCAGCAGCCCGGGACAGGGGAAGGGCTACACCTTC
CDR3 protein: CASSPGQGKGYTF

J gene: TRBJ2-7
D gene: -
V gene: TRBV7-2
clone size: -
CDR3 DNA: TGTGCCAGCAGCTTTTTCGGGGAGACCTACGAGCAGTACTTC
CDR3 protein: CASSFFGETYEQYF

J gene: TRBJ2-3
D gene: -
V gene: TRBV30
clone size: -
CDR3 DNA: TGTGCCTGGAGCTTCTTCCGCACAGATACGCAGTATTTT
CDR3 protein: CAWSFFRTDTQYF

J gene: TRBJ1-2
D gene: -
V gene: TRBV5-1
clone size: -
CDR3 DNA: TGCGCCAGCAATCCGGGGGGCTCCTATGGCTACACCTTC
CDR3 protein: CASNPGGSYGYTF

J gene: TRBJ2-7
D gene: TRBD2
V gene: TRBV19
clone size: -
CDR3 DNA: TGTGCCAGTAGTTTAGCGGGAGGATACGAGCAGTACTTC
CDR3 protein: CASSLAGGYEQYF

J gene: TRBJ2-2
D gene: -
V gene: TRBV4-3
clone size: -
CDR3 DNA: TGCGCCAGCAGCCTCCGGGACTCCGACACCGGGGAGCTGTTTTTT
CDR3 protein: CASSLRDSDTGELFF

J gene: TRBJ2-6
D gene: -
V gene: TRBV6-2/TRBV6-3
clone size: once
CDR3 DNA: TGTGCCAGCAGTTACGGGGGCGAGGTCTCTGGGGCCAACGTCCTGACTTTC
CDR3 protein: CASSYGGEVSGANVLTF

J gene: TRBJ1-5
D gene: TRBD1
V gene: TRBV6-5
clone size: -
CDR3 DNA: TGTGCCAGCAGTCCCGACAGGGGTCGCAATCAGCCCCAGCATTTT
CDR3 protein: CASSPDRGRNQPQHF

J gene: TRBJ1-6
D gene: TRBD1
V gene: TRBV19
clone size: -
CDR3 DNA: TGTGCCAGTAGTATTGGGGACAGGGTTTCACCCCTCCACTTT
CDR3 protein: CASSIGDRVSPLHF

J gene: TRBJ2-7
D gene: -
V gene: TRBV11-3
clone size: -
CDR3 DNA: TGTGCCAGCAGAGATCCGGGACACGGATCGGGCGAGCAGTACTTC
CDR3 protein: CASRDPGHGSGEQYF

J gene: TRBJ1-3
D gene: -
V gene: TRBV7-2
clone size: -
CDR3 DNA: TGTGCCAGCAGCTTGTGGTCCACAAGCTCTGGAAACACCATATATTTT
CDR3 protein: CASSLWSTSSGNTIYF

J gene: TRBJ2-2
D gene: TRBD1
V gene: TRBV19
clone size: -
CDR3 DNA: TGTGCCAGTAGGGACCTGATGGTTGGGACAGGGAACACCGGGGAGCTGTTTTTT
CDR3 protein: CASRDLMVGTGNTGELFF

J gene: TRBJ2-7
D gene: TRBD1
V gene: TRBV18
clone size: -
CDR3 DNA: TGTGCCAGCTCCCAAGAGGGGGCAAACTACGAGCAGTACTTC
CDR3 protein: CASSQEGANYEQYF

J gene: TRBJ1-1
D gene: TRBD1
V gene: TRBV19
clone size: once
CDR3 DNA: TGTGCCAGTAGTAAGGACAGGAAAGCTTTCTTT
CDR3 protein: CASSKDRKAFF

J gene: TRBJ1-3
D gene: -
V gene: TRBV7-3
clone size: -
CDR3 DNA: TGTGCCAGCAGCCTAGGTGTCGGAAACACCATATATTTT
CDR3 protein: CASSLGVGNTIYF